The 9 T cell receptor beta chains presented below share a single source sample, sequenced in a study of T cell changes during pregnancy in multiple sclerosis. The table came from immunoSEQ multiplex PCR; TCRdb's copy has only in-frame clones and leaves some out. The profile shows about 20,000 clones, 88% of them singletons. Here the sequenced sample was CD8+ T cells from peripheral blood mononuclear cells, taken in the third trimester of pregnancy. These receptors were collected from a female donor in good health, enrolled as a control in a pregnancy study.

This clone appeared a single time. The rearrangement joins TRBV27 to TRBJ2-1, with 11 bases identical to TRBD2. Germline V gene sequence: CDR1 MNHEY, CDR2 SMNVEV (reference sequence). Trimming cost V 1 base and J 6 bases; bases outside gene matches: 11. This CDR3 is 18 amino acids long. The CDR3 sequence is CASSLWNSGRALGNEQFF. The CDR3 DNA reads as TGTGCCAGCAGTTTATGGAATAGCGGGAGGGCCCTTGGCAATGAGCAGTTCTTC.

In its sample, this clone is medium-sized. The chain combines TRBV19 with TRBJ1-1; D ambiguous. Trimming took 1 base from V and 3 from J, leaving 9 bases between them. Per germline, CDR1 LNHDA and CDR2 SQIVND (reference sequence). The CDR3 covers 14 residues. CDR3 DNA sequence: TGTGCCAGTAGTATAGGCAGCGTGGACACTGAAGCTTTCTTT. Translated: CASSIGSVDTEAFF.

J is TRBJ1-5 and V is TRBV7-9; D gene unclear. Germline V gene data show CDR1 as SEHNR and CDR2 as FQNEAQ (reference sequence). This CDR3 spans 12 amino acids. Trimming left V 6 bases short and J 5 bases short, with 8 bases between. The CDR3 bases are TGTGCCAGCAGGGTAGAGGATCAGCCCCAGCATTTT. Translating gives CASRVEDQPQHF.

Points on this clone: Sequence at one end of the junction differs from germline and may be a read error. Other DNA sequences in the sample encode the same CDR3. This chain links TRBV7-9 with TRBJ2-7, with D unresolved. Germline lookup yields CDR1 SEHNR and CDR2 FQNEAQ (reference sequence). CDR3 length: 15 residues. CDR3 DNA: TGTGCCAGCAGCTCTTTCGGGTGGAGCGAATACGAGCAGTATTTC. Residues: CASSSFGWSEYEQYF. The full variable domain, its missing parts supplied by reference TRBV7-9 and TRBJ2-7, is DTGVSQNPRHKITKRGQNVTFRCDPISEHNRLYWYRQTLGQGPEFLTYFQNEAQLEKSRLLSDRFSAERPKGSFSTLEIQRTEQGDSAMYLCASSSFGWSEYEQYFGPGTRLTVT.

The rearrangement links TRBV27 to TRBJ2-5; possible D gene TRBD1, 6 bases. Germline CDR1 reads MNHEY; CDR2 reads SMNVEV (reference sequence). Trimming removed 6 bases from V and 4 bases from J, with 15 bases in between. The CDR3 sequence is 14 residues long. The CDR3 region is CASSPYSRGETQYF. CDR3 in DNA: TGTGCCAGCAGCCCTTACTCCAGGGGAGAGACCCAGTACTTC.

The chain carries TRBV25-1 and TRBJ1-4, with D perhaps TRBD1 (5 bases). Germline V CDR1 and CDR2: MGHDK, SYGVNS. The CDR3 runs 14 residues. Trimming removed 4 bases at V and 7 bases at J, with 13 bases between. Here the CDR3 DNA reads TGTGCCAGCAGTGTCCCAGGGAATCGTGAAAAACTGTTTTTT. This gives the protein CASSVPGNREKLFF.

The chain carries TRBV19 and TRBJ1-3; D gene ambiguous. The CDR3 sequence is 14 residues long. V was trimmed by 2 bases and J by 2 bases, leaving 7 bases between them. In germline, CDR1 is LNHDA, CDR2 SQIVND (reference sequence). The CDR3 sequence: CASSINGPGNTIYF. DNA of the CDR3: TGTGCCAGTAGTATAAATGGGCCTGGAAACACCATATATTTT. The full variable domain, in which reference TRBV19 and TRBJ1-3 provide the parts outside the CDR3, is DGGITQSPKYLFRKEGQNVTLSCEQNLNHDAMYWYRQDPGQGLRLIYYSQIVNDFQKGDIAEGYSVSREKKESFPLTVTSAQKNPTAFYLCASSINGPGNTIYFGEGSWLTVV.

The rearrangement uses TRBV7-3 and TRBJ2-2; 7 bases align to TRBD2. V dropped 6 bases and J dropped 4; count of bases not matched to a gene: 8. This CDR3 spans 15 amino acids. Looked up from germline, CDR1 is SGHTA and CDR2 is FQGTGA. The CDR3: CASSHLGGGTGELFF. The DNA for the CDR3 is TGTGCCAGCAGTCACCTTGGCGGGGGCACCGGGGAGCTGTTTTTT.

This chain joins TRBV10-2 and TRBJ2-2; 7 bases fit TRBD1. Germline V lookup: CDR1 WSHSY, CDR2 SAAADI. The CDR3 spans 15 residues. J was trimmed by 2 bases and V by 10 bases; bases with no gene match: 10. Here the CDR3 DNA reads TGCGCCACCCAAACCGGGACAGATAACACCGGGGAGCTGTTTTTT. Protein sequence: CATQTGTDNTGELFF.